These 15 T cell receptor beta chains were sequenced from one sample in a study of regulatory T cells in long-lasting Graves disease. Arm-PCR of CDR3 regions with iRepertoire HTBI primers generated TCR beta libraries. TCRdb called the multiplex PCR reads again in MiXCR, with one record for every CDR3 protein. The sample carries over 500,000 distinct CDR3 sequences, about 16% recorded once. Sample time point: newly diagnosed GD, antithyroid drugs for less than 3 months. Isolated PBMC RNA provided the starting material for the TCR library. Another study also made use of these data, one on T cells in Graves' hyperthyroidism and ophthalmopathy.

The sequenced sample was peripheral blood mononuclear cells (PBMCs), obtained at new diagnosis, from a patient treated with antithyroid drugs. These receptors came from a man aged 18 to 30 with Graves disease.

The chain recombines TRBV28 with TRBJ2-5; 13 bases agree with TRBD2. Trimming took 4 bases from V and 1 from J; bases not matched to a gene: 6. Germline CDR1 reads MDHEN; CDR2 reads SYDVKM. This CDR3 comprises 17 residues. For the CDR3, the DNA is TGTGCCAGCAGTTCCGGACTAGCGGGAGTTGGCCAAGAGACCCAGTACTTC. Translation gives CASSSGLAGVGQETQYF.

This clonotype was seen a handful of times. The chain employs TRBV6-2 or TRBV6-3 and TRBJ2-1, with 14 bases fitting TRBD2. The V and J ends lost 5 bases and 6 bases, in that order; junction bases with no gene match: 6. This CDR3 has 16 residues. Per the germline V gene, CDR1 is MNHEY and CDR2 is SVGEGT. CDR3 sequence: CASSEAGTSGGNEQFF. The CDR3 nucleotides are TGTGCCAGCAGTGAAGCGGGGACTAGCGGGGGCAATGAGCAGTTCTTC.

This clonotype has only a few counts. The gene calls are TRBV6-5 and TRBJ2-7, with 10 bases fitting TRBD1. The CDR3 is made up of 15 amino acids. Trimming at V came to 2 bases and at J to 3 bases, leaving 4 bases not matched to a gene. Germline loops: CDR1 MNHEY, CDR2 SVGAGI. CDR3 amino acids: CASSYDRTGGYEQYF. In nucleotides, the CDR3 is TGTGCCAGCAGTTACGACAGGACAGGGGGCTACGAGCAGTACTTC.

Ten or more counts support this clonotype. The rearrangement links TRBV27 to TRBJ1-2, with D possibly being TRBD1 (6 bases). CDR1 and CDR2 from the germline V gene are MNHEY and SMNVEV (reference sequence). V was clipped by 1 base and J by 4 bases, with 13 bases between them. CDR3 size: 15 residues. CDR3 region: CASSLLGAGSYGYTF. The CDR3 DNA reads TGTGCCAGCAGTTTATTGGGGGCAGGTAGCTATGGCTACACCTTC.

The chain recombines TRBV5-1 with TRBJ1-4, with TRBD1 matching 8 bases. Looked up from germline, CDR1 is SGHRS and CDR2 is YFSETQ. This CDR3 comprises 14 residues. V gave up 3 bases and J gave up 8 bases; unmatched junction bases: 6. Here the CDR3 reads CASSSGQEGEKLFF. The CDR3 DNA reads as TGCGCCAGCAGCTCGGGACAGGAGGGGGAAAAACTGTTTTTT.

This clonotype was observed many times. The chain links TRBV20-1 to TRBJ2-3; 7 positions match TRBD2. Per germline, CDR1 DFQATT and CDR2 SNEGSKA (reference sequence). J was trimmed by 0 bases and V by 1 base; bases with no gene match: 1. The CDR3 contains 14 residues. The DNA of the CDR3 is TGCAGTGCTAGAGCTAGCGGAAGCACAGATACGCAGTATTTT. Protein product: CSARASGSTDTQYF.

This clonotype has a handful of counts. One junction end disagrees with the germline gene, perhaps due to a read error. The chain joins TRBV12-5 to TRBJ1-6, with a tentative D call TRBD1 (5 bases). The CDR3 spans 15 residues. Germline loops: CDR1 LGHNT, CDR2 FRNRAP. CDR3 nucleotide sequence: TGTGCTAGTGGGCCGGGGGATATAGATAACTCACCCCTCCACTTT. Its translation: CASGPGDIDNSPLHF. Full variable domain (rest looked up from reference TRBV12-5 and TRBJ1-6): DARVTQTPRHKVTEMGQEVTMRCQPILGHNTVFWYRQTMMQGLELLAYFRNRAPLDDSGMPKDRFSAEMPDATLATLKIQPSEPRDSAVYFCASGPGDIDNSPLHFGNGTRLTVT.

This clonotype was detected only a few times. This rearrangement joins TRBV20-1 to TRBJ1-1; unclear D gene. Germline V gene sequence: CDR1 DFQATT, CDR2 SNEGSKA (reference sequence). CDR3 length equals 16 residues. Trimming took 1 base from V and 3 from J, leaving 18 bases between them. The CDR3 loop reads CSARGLRPGMDTEAFF. DNA of the CDR3: TGCAGTGCTAGAGGCCTCCGGCCGGGGATGGACACTGAAGCTTTCTTT.

This clonotype was observed at least ten times. The gene calls are TRBV11-2 and TRBJ2-7, with D hard to call. CDR3 length: 14 amino acids. V was trimmed by 1 base and J by 6 bases, leaving 13 bases between them. Per the germline V gene, CDR1 is SGHAT and CDR2 is FQNNGV. The CDR3 here is CASSLAQVLPEQYF. As DNA, the CDR3 is TGTGCCAGCAGCTTAGCCCAAGTACTTCCCGAGCAGTACTTC.

V and J are TRBV4-1 and TRBJ2-7, with TRBD1 matching 10 bases. This CDR3 has 13 amino acids. The V gene end was trimmed by 10 bases and the J gene end by 4 bases; junction bases not matched to a gene: 7. The germline CDR1 and CDR2 sequences are MGHRA and YSYEKL. CDR3 in amino acids: CATRDRGTYEQYF. CDR3 coding DNA: TGCGCCACTAGGGACAGGGGAACTTACGAGCAGTACTTC.

This clonotype was recorded at least ten times. The chain carries TRBV13 and TRBJ2-1; D is unclear. Trimming took off 4 bases at V and 2 bases at J, with 15 bases between the two ends. This CDR3 contains 16 residues. The germline V gene has CDR1 PRHDT and CDR2 FYEKMQ (reference sequence). The CDR3: CASSSGIHLTYNEQFF. The CDR3, as DNA: TGTGCCAGCAGCTCTGGGATACACCTTACCTACAATGAGCAGTTCTTC.

This clonotype appeared many times. The V and J genes are TRBV29-1 and TRBJ2-5, with 9 bases lining up with TRBD1. Germline V lookup: CDR1 SQVTM, CDR2 ANQGSEA. The trim removed 2 bases at V and 7 bases at J, leaving 5 bases unmatched. CDR3 length equals 13 residues. CDR3 coding DNA: TGCAGCGTTGAATTTTCACAGGGGGCGACCCAGTACTTC. Its translation is CSVEFSQGATQYF.

This chain links TRBV11-3 with TRBJ2-5; D uncertain. CDR1 is SGHNT, CDR2 YENEEA, per germline. Trimming shortened V by 0 bases and J by 4 bases, and 12 bases separated the two germline ends. The CDR3 runs 15 residues. CDR3 sequence: CASSLEGTMSETQYF. The CDR3 coding sequence is TGTGCCAGCAGCTTAGAAGGCACCATGTCAGAGACCCAGTACTTC.

The chain's CDR3 is CASSQSRGFTEAFF. The CDR3 nucleotides are TGTGCCAGCAGCCAATCGCGGGGTTTTACTGAAGCTTTCTTT. The rearrangement links TRBV16 to TRBJ1-1; unclear D gene. CDR3 length: 14 amino acids. Germline CDR1 is KGHSY and CDR2 is FQNENV. The V end lost 0 bases, the J end lost 5 bases, and 10 bases lay between the germline ends.

The table lists this clonotype with many counts. This rearrangement joins TRBV12-3 or TRBV12-4 to TRBJ1-5, with TRBD1 identical over 8 bases. This CDR3 is built from 16 residues. V dropped 5 bases and J dropped 1; count of bases not matched to a gene: 7. The CDR3 coding sequence is TGTGCCAGCAGTCTCGGACAGGGCCAGAGCAATCAGCCCCAGCATTTT. Encoded protein: CASSLGQGQSNQPQHF.